This T cell receptor beta chain was observed in a study of tumor-infiltrating lymphocytes in oesophageal squamous cell carcinoma. MiXCR, run by TCRdb on the PCR reads, gives a single entry per CDR3 protein. The sample lists 10,000 or so distinct CDR3 sequences, about 61% occurring once. Germline V gene lookup returns CDR1 SGHAT and CDR2 FQDESV (reference sequence). V trimming: 5 bases; J trimming: 13 bases; junction bases outside the gene matches: 17. This CDR3 has 15 amino acids. Specimen: esophageal tumor tissue. The receptor was isolated from a male donor with esophageal squamous cell carcinoma. The chain couples TRBV11-1 to TRBJ2-4; 7 nucleotides align to TRBD2. The CDR3 protein is CASSRGSGIYNEQYF. CDR3 sequence (DNA): TGTGCCAGCAGCAGGGGCAGCGGGATCTACAATGAGCAGTACTTC. Full variable domain (rest looked up from reference TRBV11-1 and TRBJ2-4): EAEVAQSPRYKITEKSQAVAFWCDPISGHATLYWYRQILGQGPELLVQFQDESVVDDSQLPKDRFSAERLKGVDSTLKIQPAELGDSAMYLCASSRGSGIYNEQYFGAGTRLSVL.